This T cell receptor (beta chain) was documented in a study of regulatory T cells in long-lasting Graves disease. The V gene lost 6 bases and the J gene lost 2 bases, with 16 bases spanning the gap. The CDR3 contains 15 residues. Germline values: CDR1 MNHNS, CDR2 SASEGT. Sample time point: newly diagnosed GD, antithyroid drugs for less than 3 months. Making the TCR library involved RNA that had been extracted from PBMCs. Construction of the TCR beta libraries employed iRepertoire HTBI primers in conjunction with Arm-PCR of CDR3 regions. TCRdb passed the multiplex PCR reads through MiXCR, listing each CDR3 protein once. The sample lists 200,000 to 250,000 distinct CDR3 sequences, roughly 20% seen once, with about 12% in the top ten. This clonotype was picked up many times. These sequences were also reported in another study, on T cells in Graves' hyperthyroidism and ophthalmopathy. That report notes: Every diagnosis used clinical symptoms, serum thyroxine and TRAb, thyroid ultrasound and orbital computed tomography. The primer set for the first-round RT-PCR of the TCR CDR3 was HTBI. Ophthalmopathy was model-predicted a median approximately six months pre-onset.

This TCR was recovered from a woman in her 30s with Graves disease. Sequencing used peripheral blood mononuclear cells (PBMCs), obtained at new diagnosis, from a patient treated with antithyroid drugs. This chain connects TRBV6-1 to TRBJ1-2; D gene ambiguous. The CDR3 spells CASRTTYGGNYGYTF. CDR3 in DNA: TGTGCCAGCAGGACTACCTACGGAGGAAACTATGGCTACACCTTC.